These 32 T cell receptor beta chains were all obtained from the same sample, sequenced in a study of T cell repertoires in cytomegalovirus infection. MiXCR was run by TCRdb on the reads, yielding one entry per CDR3 protein. The sample yields under 250,000 distinct CDR3 sequences, under 8.5% seen once. The sequencing sample was made of PBMCs. The source of these receptors is a human donor in good health (CMV status not recorded). Some clones in this sample may be carry-over from other donors' samples.

The rearrangement links TRBV2 to TRBJ2-1; D is undetermined. In germline, CDR1 is SNHLY, CDR2 FYNNEI. This CDR3 has 12 amino acids. V lost 4 bases, J lost 5 bases, and 6 bases lay in between. This CDR3 is CASSGWNNEQFF. The CDR3 coding sequence is TGTGCCAGCAGTGGGTGGAACAATGAGCAGTTCTTC. The whole variable domain, filled in from reference TRBV2 and TRBJ2-1, reads EPEVTQTPSHQVTQMGQEVILRCVPISNHLYFYWYRQILGQKVEFLVSFYNNEISEKSEIFDDQFSVERPDGSNFTLKIRSTKLEDSAMYFCASSGWNNEQFFGPGTRLTVL.

This clonotype was found many times. The chain links TRBV7-3 to TRBJ2-3; D tentatively fits TRBD1 or TRBD2 (5 bases each). CDR1 is SGHTA, CDR2 FQGTGA, per germline. The CDR3 runs 14 residues. Trimming pared 2 bases from V and 2 bases from J, leaving 8 bases between. The CDR3 region is CASSLGTPTDTQYF. The CDR3 nucleotides read TGTGCCAGCAGCTTAGGGACCCCCACAGATACGCAGTATTTT.

This sequence joins TRBV9 and TRBJ1-5; 11 nucleotides agree with TRBD1. Germline CDR1 reads SGDLS; CDR2 reads YYNGEE. The V and J ends lost 4 bases and 5 bases, in that order; junction bases with no gene match: 11. This CDR3 has 17 amino acids. The CDR3 sequence: CASSMGTGGKADQPQHF. The CDR3 coding sequence is TGTGCCAGCAGCATGGGGACAGGGGGAAAAGCGGATCAGCCCCAGCATTTT.

This clonotype was recorded many times. The chain couples TRBV29-1 to TRBJ1-5; a possible D gene is TRBD1 (5 bases). The germline V gene encodes CDR1 SQVTM and CDR2 ANQGSEA. The CDR3 is made up of 19 amino acids. The V end was cut by 0 bases, the J end by 8 bases, with 29 bases between. The CDR3 is CSVEDFRTGDGEGSEPQHF. The CDR3, as DNA: TGCAGCGTTGAAGATTTTCGGACGGGGGACGGAGAGGGTTCAGAGCCCCAGCATTTT.

This clonotype appeared many times. The chain carries TRBV29-1 and TRBJ2-2; D not certain. The CDR3 has 14 residues. Between the trimmed V and J ends, which lost 6 bases and 1 base, there was a span of 12 bases. In germline, CDR1 is SQVTM, CDR2 ANQGSEA. Here the CDR3 reads CSVSLVVNTGELFF. CDR3 coding DNA: TGCAGCGTATCGTTAGTGGTGAACACCGGGGAGCTGTTTTTT.

This clonotype was seen at least ten times. This chain joins TRBV12-3 or TRBV12-4 and TRBJ2-7; either TRBD1 or TRBD2 may supply D (5 bases each). The germline V and J ends were trimmed by 8 bases and 3 bases, with 8 bases remaining between them. The CDR3 covers 11 residues. The CDR3 nucleotides are TGTGCCAGCCGGGACGTCTACGAGCAGTACTTC. This gives the protein CASRDVYEQYF.

This clonotype was counted ten times or more. The chain has TRBV7-2 and TRBJ2-7; weak D call: TRBD1 (6 bases). V dropped 5 bases and J dropped 3 bases, with 20 bases sitting between them. The CDR3 loop spans 16 amino acids. Looked up from germline, CDR1 is SGHTA and CDR2 is FQGNSA. CDR3 bases: TGTGCCAGCAGCGTGGCAACAGGGTTGGGTAACTACGAGCAGTACTTC. Protein: CASSVATGLGNYEQYF. Complete variable domain (other parts from reference TRBV7-2 and TRBJ2-7): GAGVSQSPSNKVTEKGKDVELRCDPISGHTALYWYRQSLGQGLEFLIYFQGNSAPDKSGLPSDRFSAERTGGSVSTLTIQRTQQEDSAVYLCASSVATGLGNYEQYFGPGTRLTVT.

The V and J genes are TRBV14 and TRBJ2-1; the D gene is possibly TRBD1 (6 bases). Germline CDR1 reads SGHDN; CDR2 reads FVKESK. V lost 4 bases and J lost 9, with 16 bases in between. The CDR3 has 14 amino acids. The CDR3 spells CASSPYRLQGEQFF. CDR3 in DNA: TGTGCCAGCAGCCCCTATAGACTACAGGGTGAGCAGTTCTTC.

This clonotype has ten or more counts. V is TRBV7-8 and J is TRBJ1-5; 9 nucleotides agree with TRBD1. This CDR3 is 17 amino acids long. CDR1 is SGHVS, CDR2 FQNEAQ, per germline. The V gene end was trimmed by 1 base and the J gene end by 2 bases; junction bases not matched to a gene: 6. CDR3 nucleotide sequence: TGTGCCAGCAGCTTAGGGACAGGGGTTTGGGGCAATCAGCCCCAGCATTTT. Its protein product is CASSLGTGVWGNQPQHF.

This clonotype was detected ten times or more. V usage is TRBV20-1 and J usage is TRBJ2-3; maybe TRBD2 (5 bases). This CDR3 spans 15 amino acids. Germline CDR1 is DFQATT and CDR2 is SNEGSKA (reference sequence). The germline V and J ends were trimmed by 0 bases and 0 bases, with 10 bases remaining between them. CDR3 sequence: CSARDFRTSTDTQYF. The CDR3 DNA follows: TGCAGTGCTAGAGATTTCCGGACTAGCACAGATACGCAGTATTTT.

This clonotype was counted ten times or more. The rearrangement joins TRBV20-1 to TRBJ2-3; TRBD2 agrees at 8 bases. CDR3 size: 16 residues. Trimming at V came to 5 bases and at J to 2 bases, leaving 12 bases not matched to a gene. Germline V gives CDR1 DFQATT, CDR2 SNEGSKA (reference sequence). CDR3 loop: CSAGGVAGIFTDTQYF. As DNA, the CDR3 is TGCAGTGCTGGTGGAGTAGCGGGGATCTTCACAGATACGCAGTATTTT.

This clonotype was recorded many times. The chain employs TRBV30 and TRBJ2-7; tentative D call: TRBD2 (6 bases). V was pared by 4 bases and J by 5 bases, with 12 bases between. Germline values: CDR1 GTSNPN, CDR2 SVGIG (reference sequence). The CDR3 contains 12 residues. The CDR3 sequence: CAWITRGHEQYF. The CDR3 DNA is TGTGCCTGGATAACGCGGGGACACGAGCAGTACTTC.

This clonotype was detected many times. The V and J genes are TRBV7-3 and TRBJ1-3; 8 nucleotides line up with TRBD1. The CDR3 is made up of 15 amino acids. Germline CDR1 is SGHTA and CDR2 is FQGTGA. V shed 4 bases and J 4 bases; nucleotides not matched to a gene: 6. CDR3 nucleotide sequence: TGTGCCAGCAGCTCCGGACAGGGATTCGGAAACACCATATATTTT. Translation: CASSSGQGFGNTIYF.

This clonotype was counted only a few times. V usage is TRBV7-9 and J usage is TRBJ1-1, with D possibly being TRBD1 (5 bases). The germline V and J ends were trimmed by 4 bases and 5 bases, with 17 bases remaining between them. The length of the CDR3 is 15 residues. Germline loops: CDR1 SEHNR, CDR2 FQNEAQ (reference sequence). The CDR3 nucleotides are TGTGCCAGCAGCTACGTCAGGACGGGACCAACTGAAGCTTTCTTT. This gives the protein CASSYVRTGPTEAFF.

This clonotype has a count of ten or more. The chain employs TRBV7-3 and TRBJ2-7, with D perhaps TRBD2 (5 bases). Germline V gene data show CDR1 as SGHTA and CDR2 as FQGTGA. The CDR3 length is 15 residues. The V and J ends lost 4 bases and 1 base respectively, with 14 bases between them. The CDR3: CASSWSLASSYEQYF. The CDR3 DNA is TGTGCCAGCAGCTGGTCCTTAGCGTCTTCCTACGAGCAGTACTTC.

This clonotype has ten or more counts. This sequence joins TRBV6-2 or TRBV6-3 and TRBJ2-2, with 8 bases that match TRBD1. Germline-derived CDR1 and CDR2 are MNHEY and SVGEGT. CDR3 length equals 15 residues. With 6 bases clipped from V and 4 bases from J, the junction kept 7 bases outside the gene matches. CDR3: CASRSQGQGTGELFF. CDR3 sequence (DNA): TGTGCCAGCAGATCCCAAGGACAGGGCACCGGGGAGCTGTTTTTT.

This clonotype has a handful of counts. J is TRBJ1-1 and V is TRBV12-3 or TRBV12-4; the D gene is possibly TRBD1 (5 bases). V was shortened by 5 bases and J by 8 bases, with 18 bases between the two germline ends. The CDR3 consists of 14 residues. The CDR3, as DNA: TGTGCCAGCAGTGGCGGACACCAGAGCGTCGAAGCTTTCTTT. Protein sequence: CASSGGHQSVEAFF.

This clonotype has at least ten counts. The chain uses TRBV7-2 and TRBJ1-2, with D hard to call. The V end was cut by 5 bases, the J end by 8 bases, with 18 bases between. The CDR3 spans 14 residues. Germline V gives CDR1 SGHTA, CDR2 FQGNSA. The CDR3 protein is CASSPTSRGVGYTF. The CDR3 nucleotides are TGTGCCAGCAGCCCTACCTCCCGGGGAGTCGGCTACACCTTC.

The sample holds many counts of this clonotype. This CDR3 is CASSLALGEKLFF. DNA for the CDR3: TGTGCCAGCAGCTTAGCGCTCGGGGAAAAACTGTTTTTT. V gene TRBV7-9 combines with J gene TRBJ1-4; D not certain. The CDR3 extends over 13 amino acids. In germline, CDR1 is SEHNR, CDR2 FQNEAQ (reference sequence). V was trimmed by 0 bases and J by 8 bases, leaving 7 bases between them.

This clonotype came up many times. The gene calls are TRBV30 and TRBJ1-2; D may be TRBD1 (5 bases). The V end was cut by 2 bases, the J end by 6 bases, with 10 bases between. The CDR3 extends over 12 amino acids. The germline V gene has CDR1 GTSNPN and CDR2 SVGIG (reference sequence). In DNA form, the CDR3 reads TGTGCCTGGAGTCGACAGCAGAATGGCTACACCTTC. It specifies CAWSRQQNGYTF.

This clonotype was detected many times. The chain is built from TRBV6-2 or TRBV6-3 and TRBJ1-6, with D possibly being TRBD1 (6 bases). From germline, CDR1 is MNHEY and CDR2 SVGEGT. The CDR3 covers 15 residues. Trimming left V 1 base short and J 5 bases short, with 9 bases between. This chain's CDR3 is CASSYWTDNNSPLHF. The CDR3 DNA reads as TGTGCCAGCAGTTACTGGACAGACAATAATTCACCCCTCCACTTT.

This clonotype was counted at least ten times. J is TRBJ2-1 and V is TRBV5-6; 12 bases are a match to TRBD2. This CDR3 has 17 residues. Germline V lookup: CDR1 SGHDT, CDR2 YYEEEE. V dropped 1 base and J dropped 7; count of bases not matched to a gene: 9. The CDR3: CASSLFTSGGSGNEQFF. Here the CDR3 DNA reads TGTGCCAGCAGCTTGTTTACTAGCGGGGGGTCTGGAAATGAGCAGTTCTTC.

This clonotype has at least ten counts. V gene TRBV20-1 combines with J gene TRBJ1-6; D remains ambiguous. Trimming stripped 6 bases from V and 7 bases from J, with 19 bases between. This CDR3 is built from 15 residues. Germline CDR1 DFQATT, CDR2 SNEGSKA (reference sequence). CDR3 DNA sequence: TGCAGTGCCAAAAGGTCAAGGGTGGGGAATTCACCCCTCCACTTT. Amino acids: CSAKRSRVGNSPLHF.

Note on this clonotype: A much larger clone differs by one base, so this may be a read error. The chain is built from TRBV29-1 and TRBJ2-5, with no clear D. CDR1 is SQVTM and CDR2 is ANQGSEA in the germline V gene. This CDR3 contains 11 residues. Trimming stripped 3 bases from V and 9 bases from J, with 11 bases between. CDR3 in DNA: TGCAGCGTTGAGAACCTCGCGGCCCAGTACTTC. It yields the protein CSVENLAAQYF.

Here the CDR3 reads CASSFGQGPNTGELFF. The CDR3, as DNA: TGTGCCAGCAGTTTCGGACAGGGCCCGAACACCGGGGAGCTGTTTTTT. The gene calls are TRBV6-2 or TRBV6-3 and TRBJ2-2, with 8 bases matching TRBD1. J gave up 0 bases and V 4 bases, and 4 bases lay outside the gene matches. Germline V CDR1 and CDR2: MNHEY, SVGEGT. This CDR3 has 16 amino acids.

Ten or more counts support this clonotype. V usage is TRBV28 and J usage is TRBJ1-5, with D unresolved. The CDR3 totals 14 residues. V was clipped by 4 bases and J by 0 bases, with 7 bases between them. Per germline, CDR1 MDHEN and CDR2 SYDVKM. The CDR3 region has the DNA TGTGCCAGCAGTTACACCCATAGCAATCAGCCCCAGCATTTT. As protein: CASSYTHSNQPQHF.

This clonotype was counted many times. V is TRBV2 and J is TRBJ1-1; possibly TRBD1 for D (5 bases). Between the trimmed V and J ends, which lost 4 bases and 1 base, there was a span of 13 bases. The CDR3 has 15 amino acids. CDR1 and CDR2 (germline): SNHLY, FYNNEI. CDR3 loop: CASSAEGIANTEAFF. The DNA of the CDR3 is TGTGCCAGCAGTGCTGAGGGGATCGCGAACACTGAAGCTTTCTTT. The whole variable domain, filled in from reference TRBV2 and TRBJ1-1, reads EPEVTQTPSHQVTQMGQEVILRCVPISNHLYFYWYRQILGQKVEFLVSFYNNEISEKSEIFDDQFSVERPDGSNFTLKIRSTKLEDSAMYFCASSAEGIANTEAFFGQGTRLTVV.

This clonotype was seen ten or more times. J is TRBJ2-3 and V is TRBV7-2; 10 positions match TRBD2. The CDR3 is 20 residues long. CDR1 is SGHTA and CDR2 is FQGNSA in the germline V gene. V trimming: 1 base; J trimming: 2 bases; junction bases outside the gene matches: 15. The CDR3 spells CASSLVTVNPLAGYTDTQYF. DNA of the CDR3: TGTGCCAGCAGCTTAGTAACCGTTAACCCACTAGCGGGGTACACAGATACGCAGTATTTT.

There are a few counts of this clonotype. This chain links TRBV5-1 with TRBJ2-7, with D perhaps matching TRBD1 or TRBD2 (5 bases each). The germline V and J ends were trimmed by 5 bases and 5 bases, with 11 bases remaining between them. CDR3 length: 12 residues. Germline CDR1 SGHRS, CDR2 YFSETQ. This CDR3 is CASRTGTDEQYF. DNA of the CDR3: TGCGCCAGCAGGACCGGGACGGACGAGCAGTACTTC.

The table lists this clonotype with many counts. The rearrangement uses TRBV29-1 and TRBJ1-2, with D uncertain. Germline values: CDR1 SQVTM, CDR2 ANQGSEA. V lost 4 bases, J lost 2 bases, and 11 bases lay in between. The CDR3 is made up of 13 amino acids. The CDR3 nucleotides read TGCAGCGTTGGTACACCGCAGAACTATGGCTACACCTTC. It is translated as CSVGTPQNYGYTF.

This clonotype was seen many times. The chain joins TRBV7-2 to TRBJ1-1; no clear D gene. The V and J ends lost 0 bases and 4 bases respectively, with 15 bases between them. Germline V gene lookup returns CDR1 SGHTA and CDR2 FQGNSA. This CDR3 comprises 16 residues. The CDR3 nucleotides are TGTGCCAGCAGCTTAGCCGTCGGTTGGGTGGGCACTGAAGCTTTCTTT. Amino acids: CASSLAVGWVGTEAFF.

This clonotype was detected ten times or more. J is TRBJ2-3 and V is TRBV7-2; possible D gene TRBD1, 6 bases. The V and J ends lost 4 bases and 6 bases respectively, with 17 bases between them. In germline, CDR1 is SGHTA, CDR2 FQGNSA. The CDR3 is made up of 15 amino acids. The CDR3 region is CASSSRWTAGDTQYF. The CDR3 DNA follows: TGTGCCAGCAGCTCCAGATGGACAGCCGGCGATACGCAGTATTTT. Drawing the rest from reference TRBV7-2 and TRBJ2-3, the complete variable domain is GAGVSQSPSNKVTEKGKDVELRCDPISGHTALYWYRQSLGQGLEFLIYFQGNSAPDKSGLPSDRFSAERTGGSVSTLTIQRTQQEDSAVYLCASSSRWTAGDTQYFGPGTRLTVL.